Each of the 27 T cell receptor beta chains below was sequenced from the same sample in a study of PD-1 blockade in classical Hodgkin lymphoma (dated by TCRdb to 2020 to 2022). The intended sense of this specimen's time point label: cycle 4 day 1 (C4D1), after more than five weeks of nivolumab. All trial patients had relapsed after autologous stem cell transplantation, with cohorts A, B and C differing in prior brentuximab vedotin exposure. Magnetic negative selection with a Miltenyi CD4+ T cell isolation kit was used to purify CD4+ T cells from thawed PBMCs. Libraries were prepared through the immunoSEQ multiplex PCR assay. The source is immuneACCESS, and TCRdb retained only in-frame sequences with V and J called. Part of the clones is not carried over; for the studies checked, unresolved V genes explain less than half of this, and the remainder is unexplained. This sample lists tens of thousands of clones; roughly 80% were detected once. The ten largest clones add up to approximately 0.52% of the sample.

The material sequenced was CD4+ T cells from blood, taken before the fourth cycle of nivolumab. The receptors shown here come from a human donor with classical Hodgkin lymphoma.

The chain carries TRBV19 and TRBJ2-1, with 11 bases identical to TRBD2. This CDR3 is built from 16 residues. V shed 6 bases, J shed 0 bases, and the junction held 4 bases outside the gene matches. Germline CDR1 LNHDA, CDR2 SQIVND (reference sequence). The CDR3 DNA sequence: TGTGCCAGTAGCCGACTAGCGGGGTCCTCCTACAATGAGCAGTTCTTC. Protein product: CASSRLAGSSYNEQFF.

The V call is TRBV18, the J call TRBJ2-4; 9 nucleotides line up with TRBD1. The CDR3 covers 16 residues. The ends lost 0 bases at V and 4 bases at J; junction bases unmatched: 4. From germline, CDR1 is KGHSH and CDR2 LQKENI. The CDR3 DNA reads TGTGCCAGCTCACCACCGGGACAGGGAGTGAAAAACATTCAGTACTTC. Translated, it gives CASSPPGQGVKNIQYF.

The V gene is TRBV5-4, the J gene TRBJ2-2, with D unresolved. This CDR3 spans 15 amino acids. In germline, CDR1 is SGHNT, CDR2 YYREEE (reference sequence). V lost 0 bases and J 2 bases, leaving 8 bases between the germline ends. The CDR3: CASSLVGFNTGELFF. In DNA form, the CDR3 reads TGTGCCAGCAGCTTGGTGGGGTTCAACACCGGGGAGCTGTTTTTT.

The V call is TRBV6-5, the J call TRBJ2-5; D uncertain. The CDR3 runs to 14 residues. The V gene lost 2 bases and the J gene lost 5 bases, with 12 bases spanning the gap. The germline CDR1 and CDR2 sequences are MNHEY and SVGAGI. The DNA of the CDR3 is TGTGCCAGCAGTTACCGCCTAACAACCGAGACCCAGTACTTC. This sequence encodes CASSYRLTTETQYF.

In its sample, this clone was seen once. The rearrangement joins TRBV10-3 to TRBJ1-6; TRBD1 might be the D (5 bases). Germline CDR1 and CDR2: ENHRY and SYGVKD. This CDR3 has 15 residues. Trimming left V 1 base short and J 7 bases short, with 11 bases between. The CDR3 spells CAISEYARQNSPLHF. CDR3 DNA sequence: TGTGCCATCAGTGAGTATGCGAGACAGAATTCACCCCTCCACTTT.

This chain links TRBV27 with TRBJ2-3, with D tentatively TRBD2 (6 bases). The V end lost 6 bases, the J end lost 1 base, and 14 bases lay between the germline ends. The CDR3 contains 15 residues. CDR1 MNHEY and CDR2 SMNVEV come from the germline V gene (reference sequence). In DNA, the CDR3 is TGTGCCAGCAGCGAGCGGGTTTGGGGCACAGATACGCAGTATTTT. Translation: CASSERVWGTDTQYF.

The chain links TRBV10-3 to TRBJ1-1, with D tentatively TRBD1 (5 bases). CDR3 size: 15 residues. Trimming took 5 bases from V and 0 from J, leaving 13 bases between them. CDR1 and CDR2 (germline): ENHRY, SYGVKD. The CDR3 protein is CAISPGTGMNTEAFF. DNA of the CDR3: TGTGCCATCAGTCCCGGGACGGGTATGAACACTGAAGCTTTCTTT.

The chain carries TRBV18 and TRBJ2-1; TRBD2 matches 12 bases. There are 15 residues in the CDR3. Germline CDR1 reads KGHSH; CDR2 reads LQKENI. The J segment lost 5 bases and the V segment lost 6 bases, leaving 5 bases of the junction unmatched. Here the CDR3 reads CASSPGTSGHNEQFF. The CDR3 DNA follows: TGTGCCAGCTCGCCAGGGACTAGCGGGCACAATGAGCAGTTCTTC.

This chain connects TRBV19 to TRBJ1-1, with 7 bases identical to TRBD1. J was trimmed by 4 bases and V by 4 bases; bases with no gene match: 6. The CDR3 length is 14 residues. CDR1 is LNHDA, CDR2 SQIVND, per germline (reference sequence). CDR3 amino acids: CASSTGGRGTEAFF. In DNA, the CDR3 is TGTGCCAGTAGTACAGGGGGTCGGGGCACTGAAGCTTTCTTT. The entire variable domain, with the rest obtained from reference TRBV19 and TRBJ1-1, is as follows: DGGITQSPKYLFRKEGQNVTLSCEQNLNHDAMYWYRQDPGQGLRLIYYSQIVNDFQKGDIAEGYSVSREKKESFPLTVTSAQKNPTAFYLCASSTGGRGTEAFFGQGTRLTVV.

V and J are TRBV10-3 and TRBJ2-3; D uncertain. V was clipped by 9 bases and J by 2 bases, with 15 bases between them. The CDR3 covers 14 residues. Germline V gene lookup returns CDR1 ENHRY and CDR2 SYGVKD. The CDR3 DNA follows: TGTGCCATTACCGATAGGGAACCCACAGATACGCAGTATTTT. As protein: CAITDREPTDTQYF.

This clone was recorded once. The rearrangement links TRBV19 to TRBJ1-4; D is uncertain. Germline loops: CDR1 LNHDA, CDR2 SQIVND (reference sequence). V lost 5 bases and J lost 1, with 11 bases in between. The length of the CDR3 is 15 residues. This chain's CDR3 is CASSPDRLTNEKLFF. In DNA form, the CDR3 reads TGTGCCAGTAGTCCGGACCGTTTAACTAATGAAAAACTGTTTTTT.

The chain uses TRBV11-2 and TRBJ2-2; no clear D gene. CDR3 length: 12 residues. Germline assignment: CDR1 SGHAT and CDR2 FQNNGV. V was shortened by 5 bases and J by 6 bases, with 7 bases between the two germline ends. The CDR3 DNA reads TGTGCCAGCAGCGTGTTCGCCGGGGAGCTGTTTTTT. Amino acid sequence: CASSVFAGELFF.

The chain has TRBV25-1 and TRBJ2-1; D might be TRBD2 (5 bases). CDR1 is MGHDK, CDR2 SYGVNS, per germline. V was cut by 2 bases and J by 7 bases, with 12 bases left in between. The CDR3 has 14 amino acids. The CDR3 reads CASSEIGGRNEQFF. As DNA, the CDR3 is TGTGCCAGCAGTGAAATTGGTGGGAGAAATGAGCAGTTCTTC.

CDR3 in DNA: TGTGCCAGCAGCTATGGACAGGGGGATGAGCAGTTCTTC. This translates into CASSYGQGDEQFF. The V gene is TRBV5-4, the J gene TRBJ2-1; the match to TRBD1 covers 10 bases. CDR1 is SGHNT and CDR2 is YYREEE in the germline V gene (reference sequence). This CDR3 spans 13 amino acids. Trimming at V came to 3 bases and at J to 8 bases, leaving 2 bases not matched to a gene.

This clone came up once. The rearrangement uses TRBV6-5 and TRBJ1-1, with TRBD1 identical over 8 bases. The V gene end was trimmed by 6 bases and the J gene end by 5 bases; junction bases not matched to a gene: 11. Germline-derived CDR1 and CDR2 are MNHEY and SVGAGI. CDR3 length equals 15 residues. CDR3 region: CASRDDRGGRTEAFF. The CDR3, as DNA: TGTGCCAGCAGGGACGACAGGGGAGGTAGGACTGAAGCTTTCTTT.

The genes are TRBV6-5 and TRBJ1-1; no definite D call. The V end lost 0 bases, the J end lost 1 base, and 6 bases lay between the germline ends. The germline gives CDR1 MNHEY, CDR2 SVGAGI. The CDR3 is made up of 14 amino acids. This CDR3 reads CASSYSRGNTEAFF. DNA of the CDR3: TGTGCCAGCAGTTACTCGAGAGGGAACACTGAAGCTTTCTTT.

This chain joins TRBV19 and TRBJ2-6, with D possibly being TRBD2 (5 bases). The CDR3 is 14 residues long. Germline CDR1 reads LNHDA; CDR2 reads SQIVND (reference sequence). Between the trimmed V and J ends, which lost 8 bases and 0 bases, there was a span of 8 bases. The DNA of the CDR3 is TGTGCCAGTTCGGACTTCTCTGGGGCCAACGTCCTGACTTTC. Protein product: CASSDFSGANVLTF.

As DNA, the CDR3 is TGTGCCAGTACTTGGGACAGGGGGCGGAACACCGGGGAGCTGTTTTTT. Translated, it gives CASTWDRGRNTGELFF. The gene calls are TRBV19 and TRBJ2-2; 12 bases align to TRBD1. After removal of 7 bases from V and 1 base from J, the junction contained 4 bases not matched to a gene. Germline-derived CDR1 and CDR2 are LNHDA and SQIVND (reference sequence). This CDR3 spans 16 amino acids.

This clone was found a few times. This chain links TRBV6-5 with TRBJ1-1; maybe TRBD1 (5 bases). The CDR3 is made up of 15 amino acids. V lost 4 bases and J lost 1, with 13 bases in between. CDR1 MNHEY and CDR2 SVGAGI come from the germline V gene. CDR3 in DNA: TGTGCCAGCAGTTTAGACAGCCAACCGAACACTGAAGCTTTCTTT. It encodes CASSLDSQPNTEAFF.

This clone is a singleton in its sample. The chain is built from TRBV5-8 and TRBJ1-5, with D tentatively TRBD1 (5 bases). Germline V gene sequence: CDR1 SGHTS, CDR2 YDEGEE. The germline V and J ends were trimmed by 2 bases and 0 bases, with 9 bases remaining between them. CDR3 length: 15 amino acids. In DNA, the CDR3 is TGTGCCAGCAGCTTTCGACAGTATAGCAATCAGCCCCAGCATTTT. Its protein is CASSFRQYSNQPQHF.

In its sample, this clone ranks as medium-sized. This CDR3 reads CASSTHLQGGYTF. The CDR3 coding sequence is TGTGCCAGCAGTACACACCTACAAGGAGGCTACACCTTC. The chain employs TRBV28 and TRBJ1-2; D is undetermined. The CDR3 has 13 residues. Trimming cost V 5 bases and J 8 bases, with 15 bases left between them. Germline CDR1 and CDR2: MDHEN and SYDVKM.

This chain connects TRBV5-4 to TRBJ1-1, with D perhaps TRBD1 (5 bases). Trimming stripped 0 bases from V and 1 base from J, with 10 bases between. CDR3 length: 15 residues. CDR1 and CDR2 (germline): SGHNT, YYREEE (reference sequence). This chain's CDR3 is CASSLDSGWNTEAFF. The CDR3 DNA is TGTGCCAGCAGCTTGGACTCAGGGTGGAACACTGAAGCTTTCTTT. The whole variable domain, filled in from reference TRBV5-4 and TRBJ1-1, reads ETGVTQSPTHLIKTRGQQVTLRCSSQSGHNTVSWYQQALGQGPQFIFQYYREEENGRGNFPPRFSGLQFPNYSSELNVNALELDDSALYLCASSLDSGWNTEAFFGQGTRLTVV.

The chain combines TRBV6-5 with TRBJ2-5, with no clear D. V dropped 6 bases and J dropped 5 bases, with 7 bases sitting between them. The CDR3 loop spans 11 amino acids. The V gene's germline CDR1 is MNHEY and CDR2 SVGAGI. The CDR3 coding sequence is TGTGCCAGCAGGAACAGCGAGACCCAGTACTTC. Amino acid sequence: CASRNSETQYF.

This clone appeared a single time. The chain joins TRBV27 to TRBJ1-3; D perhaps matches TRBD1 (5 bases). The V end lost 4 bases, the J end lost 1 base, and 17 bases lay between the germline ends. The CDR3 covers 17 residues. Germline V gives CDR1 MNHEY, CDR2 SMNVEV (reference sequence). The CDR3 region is CASSWTDKGLSGNTIYF. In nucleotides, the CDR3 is TGTGCCAGCAGTTGGACGGACAAGGGTTTATCTGGAAACACCATATATTTT.

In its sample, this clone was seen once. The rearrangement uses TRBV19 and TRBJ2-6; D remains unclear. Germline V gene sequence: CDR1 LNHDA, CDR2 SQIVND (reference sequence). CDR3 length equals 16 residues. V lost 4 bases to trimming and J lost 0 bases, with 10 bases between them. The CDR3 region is CASSTPDVSGANVLTF. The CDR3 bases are TGTGCCAGTAGTACCCCGGACGTCTCTGGGGCCAACGTCCTGACTTTC.

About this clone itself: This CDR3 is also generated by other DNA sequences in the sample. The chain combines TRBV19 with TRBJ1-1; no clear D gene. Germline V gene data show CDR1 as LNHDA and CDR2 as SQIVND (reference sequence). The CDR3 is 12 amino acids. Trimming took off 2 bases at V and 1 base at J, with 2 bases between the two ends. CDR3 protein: CASSIWNTEAFF. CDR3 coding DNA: TGTGCCAGTAGTATATGGAACACTGAAGCTTTCTTT.

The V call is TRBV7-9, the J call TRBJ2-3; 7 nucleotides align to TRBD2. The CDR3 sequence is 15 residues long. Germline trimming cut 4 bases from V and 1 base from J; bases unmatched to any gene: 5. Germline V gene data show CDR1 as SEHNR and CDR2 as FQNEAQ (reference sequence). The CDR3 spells CASSSSGARTDTQYF. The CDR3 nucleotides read TGTGCCAGCAGCTCAAGCGGGGCCCGCACAGATACGCAGTATTTT.